This record covers a single T cell receptor beta chain. No antigen is known for it. No base qualities exist here, and no much larger clone lies one base off it. This sample is part of a study of beta chain features in type 1 diabetes (dated 2018 in TCRdb). Study-level background: Mean age, gender distribution, total cell number and subset yield did not differ between patients and healthy donors. A total of 90 million to 130 million sorted cells were examined across all samples, and a strong correlation was observed between cell number per subset and RNA yield. The study compared the TCRB repertoires of sorted circulating CD4+ T cell subsets in recently diagnosed type 1 diabetes patients with those in matched healthy donors. Regulatory and stem cell-like memory subsets were obtained from only 8 patients and roughly 8 healthy donors, while naive and central memory subsets were obtained from all 30 or so donors. What the study reported, not specific to this receptor: At VDJ recombination sites, type 1 diabetes patients had fewer insertions and more deleted nucleotides, which implies abnormalities in thymic rearrangement. The naive, central memory and regulatory TCRB repertoires appeared to resemble one another more closely among patients than among healthy donors. Because cDNA rather than genomic DNA was sequenced, highly expressing activated cells could have been over-represented, although no difference in activation and CD3 levels was found between groups. Because small numbers of individuals were included in the HLA sub-analyses, any influence of HLA type on TCRB rearrangement was left unresolved. Type 1 diabetes patients showed a moderate but significant shortening of TCRB CDR3 length in all four CD4+ subsets. Shorter templates might have been favored by PCR, but patient and control samples were amplified and corrected together, so both groups would have been affected equally by any skew.

The CDR3 holds 12 amino acids from the cysteine to the phenylalanine. The sequence is cut down to CDR3 DNA, 36 bases in frame from base 1. Here V drops 5 bases and J drops 3 bases, and the junction holds 2 bases not matched to any gene. The germline V gene (reference sequence) sets CDR1 to GTSNPN and CDR2 to SVGIG. From each donor, a single peripheral blood sample of approximately 0.11 L on average was drawn into heparinised tubes. A BD FACSAria II was used to sort naive, central memory, regulatory and stem cell-like memory CD4+ T cells with a panel that included CD45RO, CCR7, CD25, CD127, CD95 and CD27. All sorted populations exceeded 95% purity. PBMCs were isolated immediately by Lymphoprep density gradient centrifugation and stained directly without culture. So that batch effects would be minimized, each experiment stained and sorted samples in pairs, pairing one healthy donor with one patient.

The entire isolated RNA was reverse transcribed using the High Capacity cDNA Reverse Transcription Kit, and thus expressed TCRB transcripts were sequenced. Deep immunoSEQ sequencing was performed on naive, central memory and regulatory T cell samples, with an average of roughly 3.6 million total reads per sample. After sorted cells were lysed in RLT buffer, RNA was extracted with DNase-treated RNeasy Micro or Mini kits, with the choice depending on cell number. To prevent cross-contamination, every cell subset was processed on its own, while patient and healthy donor samples were processed together. Using the immunoSEQ multiplex PCR, TCRB sequences were amplified from cDNA into 87-bp fragments spanning the CDR3 region. Amplicons were sequenced on the Illumina HiSeq platform. From the authors' description of their analysis: PCR bias was computationally corrected using synthetic template baselines, reads within Hamming distance 2 were collapsed, and singletons that could not be merged were discarded. By aligning reads against IMGT, V, D and J genes, CDR3 length, and insertions or deletions at six rearrangement sites were assigned. Within each subset, clonotype counts were normalized to sorted cell number, after which true diversity and Gini coefficients were computed with the tcR R package. Repertoire sharing was quantified using the overlap coefficient calculated on TCRB nucleotide sequences. TCRdb mirrors the immuneACCESS table, restricted to in-frame sequences. Some clones are absent from its copies; in checked studies, under half trace to an unresolved V gene, and the reason for the others is unknown. V, J and clone size reflect that table, while D and trimming were determined from the DNA. This sample gives around 40,000 clones in total; approximately 60% of them show up just once. The biggest ten clones account for roughly 2% of the sample.

The TCR was taken from a woman between 25 and 40 years old in good health. The sequenced material came from Tregs from blood. In the paper's terms, the cell subset or site label means: regulatory CD4+ T cells. The rearranged chain carries TRBV30 and TRBJ2-7, with TRBD1 identical over 9 junction bases. This receptor carries the CDR3 CAWDRGYYEQYF. Here is the DNA: TGTGCCTGGGACAGGGGGTACTACGAGCAGTACTTC.